The subject of this entry is one TCR beta chain. This clonotype was detected ten times or more. Its recognized antigen is unknown. No much larger clone exists at a distance of one base, and base qualities are not known. This entry comes from a study of T cell repertoires in cytomegalovirus infection (dated by TCRdb to the late 2010s). About the full investigation: Because public TCR beta signatures pointed to carriage of CMV infection together with the matching HLA type, the HLA type of each donor mattered for the analysis. Study-wide conclusions, independent of this receptor: In both this cohort and an independent cohort of 300 to 450 donors, the cumulative frequency of public TCR beta family members distinguished carriers of CMV infection plus the relevant HLA type. The ex vivo response was dominated by HLA-C-restricted CMV-specific TCR beta clonotypes, which also provided the single most frequent clonotype in two of eight donors.

Sequencing took place on an Illumina HiSeq 1500. TCRdb reanalyzed the raw reads on its own, using fastp at Q25 for trimming and MiXCR for clone calling, and kept in-frame beta chains. Rows matching on CDR3 protein sequence are summarized as one entry with the most common DNA and genes. The sample has 150,000 to 200,000 distinct CDR3 sequences on record, more than 9% of them singletons. The leading ten clones occupy about 4.6% of the sample. The CDR3 runs 16 amino acids, cysteine and phenylalanine included. Of all the DNA, just the CDR3 is kept, 48 bases in frame from base 1. V and J are truncated by 6 bases and 3 bases respectively, leaving an intervening sequence of 19 bases.

The TCR originated in a human donor in good health (CMV status not recorded). Some clones in this sample may be carry-over from other donors' samples. Rearrangement joined TRBV12-3 or TRBV12-4 to TRBJ2-3; the D gene is perhaps TRBD1 or TRBD2, each of them matching over 5 bases. Source material: PBMCs. The CDR3 protein: CASRDRDLQFTDTQYF. Here is the DNA: TGTGCCAGCAGAGACCGGGACCTCCAGTTTACAGATACGCAGTATTTT.